This TCR beta chain was sequenced during a study of T cell repertoires in cytomegalovirus infection. Study outcomes and limitations: Cumulative frequency of public TCR beta families picked out carriers of CMV plus the relevant HLA.

As regards this clonotype: Antigen unknown.

V was clipped by 6 bases and J by 2 bases, with 13 bases between them. Germline CDR1 and CDR2: MGHDK and SYGVNS. CDR3 length equals 14 residues. Via MiXCR, TCRdb re-called the reads, giving one row per CDR3 protein. The data show about 400,000 distinct CDR3 sequences, with about a sixth seen just once and approximately 8% held by the top ten. The chain recombines TRBV25-1 with TRBJ1-2; TRBD1 might be the D (5 bases). Material: PBMCs. The sequence came from a human donor in good health (CMV status not recorded). Some clones in this sample may be carry-over from other donors' samples. The CDR3 region has the DNA TGTGCCAGCAGGTCTGACCGGGACAACTATGGCTACACCTTC. As protein: CASRSDRDNYGYTF.